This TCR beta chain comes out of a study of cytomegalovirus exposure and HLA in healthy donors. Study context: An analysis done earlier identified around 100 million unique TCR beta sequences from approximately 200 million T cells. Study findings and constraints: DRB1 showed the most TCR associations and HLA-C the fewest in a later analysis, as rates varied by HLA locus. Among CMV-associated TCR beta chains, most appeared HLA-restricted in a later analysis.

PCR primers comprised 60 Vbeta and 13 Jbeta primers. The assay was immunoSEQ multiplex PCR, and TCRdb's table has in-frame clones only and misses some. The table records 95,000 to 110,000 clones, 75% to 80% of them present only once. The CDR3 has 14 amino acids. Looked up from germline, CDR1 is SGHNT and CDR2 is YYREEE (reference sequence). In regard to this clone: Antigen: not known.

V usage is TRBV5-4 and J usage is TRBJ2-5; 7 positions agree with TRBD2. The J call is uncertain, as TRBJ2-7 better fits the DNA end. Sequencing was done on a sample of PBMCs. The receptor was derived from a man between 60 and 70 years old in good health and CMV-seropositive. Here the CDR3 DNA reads TGTGCCAGCACTTCGCGCGGGGGATCCTACGAGCAGTACTTC. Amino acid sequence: CASTSRGGSYEQYF.